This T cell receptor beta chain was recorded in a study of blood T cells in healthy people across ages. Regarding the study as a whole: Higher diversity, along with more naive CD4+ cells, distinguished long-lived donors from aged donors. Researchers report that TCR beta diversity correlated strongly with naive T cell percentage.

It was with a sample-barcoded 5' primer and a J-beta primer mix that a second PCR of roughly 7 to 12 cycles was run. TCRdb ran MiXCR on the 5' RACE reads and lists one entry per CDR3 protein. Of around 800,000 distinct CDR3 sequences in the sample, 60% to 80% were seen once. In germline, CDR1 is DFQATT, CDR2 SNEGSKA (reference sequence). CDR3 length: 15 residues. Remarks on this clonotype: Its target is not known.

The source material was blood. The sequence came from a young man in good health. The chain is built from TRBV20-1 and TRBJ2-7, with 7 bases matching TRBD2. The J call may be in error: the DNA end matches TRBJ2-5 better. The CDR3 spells CSAREGSGEGGTQYF. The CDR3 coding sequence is TGCAGTGCTAGAGAGGGCAGCGGGGAGGGAGGGACCCAGTACTTC.